A single sample gave rise to the 32 T cell receptor beta chains below, sequenced in a study of blood T cell repertoires in COVID-19. The method was immunoSEQ multiplex PCR; TCRdb's version includes in-frame clones alone and lacks a portion of them. The sample lists 89,000 or so clones; over 75% were seen once. The sample consisted of peripheral blood. Receptors were obtained from a human donor in a cohort sampled during active COVID-19.

The rearrangement joins TRBV2 to TRBJ2-3; 9 bases fit TRBD1. Looked up from germline, CDR1 is SNHLY and CDR2 is FYNNEI. V lost 5 bases to trimming and J lost 3 bases; unmatched junction nucleotides: 3. This CDR3 is built from 14 residues. CDR3 sequence: CASSRDRVTDTQYF. The CDR3 DNA reads TGTGCCAGCAGTAGGGACAGGGTAACAGATACGCAGTATTTT.

The chain employs TRBV10-1 and TRBJ2-1; TRBD2 agrees at 7 bases. V gave up 0 bases and J gave up 1 base; unmatched junction bases: 9. The CDR3 loop spans 18 amino acids. The germline V gene has CDR1 WNHNN and CDR2 SYGVQD (reference sequence). DNA for the CDR3: TGCGCCAGCAGTGAGTCGATGGCGCGAGCGGGGTCCTACAATGAGCAGTTCTTC. It specifies CASSESMARAGSYNEQFF.

The chain couples TRBV30 to TRBJ2-3, with D possibly matching TRBD1 (6 bases). The CDR3 has 15 amino acids. The V gene's germline CDR1 is GTSNPN and CDR2 SVGIG (reference sequence). Trimming took 1 base from V and 6 from J, leaving 17 bases between them. The CDR3 nucleotides read TGTGCCTGGAGTGGCTCCTGGGGGCAAAGGGATACGCAGTATTTT. Translated: CAWSGSWGQRDTQYF.

The chain carries TRBV5-4 and TRBJ2-1; 10 positions agree with TRBD2. This CDR3 is built from 15 residues. The V gene's germline CDR1 is SGHNT and CDR2 YYREEE (reference sequence). V gave up 5 bases and J gave up 8 bases; unmatched junction bases: 10. DNA of the CDR3: TGTGCCAGCAGTTCCGGGACTAGCGTTACCGATGAGCAGTTCTTC. Translated, it gives CASSSGTSVTDEQFF. The entire variable domain, with the rest obtained from reference TRBV5-4 and TRBJ2-1, is as follows: ETGVTQSPTHLIKTRGQQVTLRCSSQSGHNTVSWYQQALGQGPQFIFQYYREEENGRGNFPPRFSGLQFPNYSSELNVNALELDDSALYLCASSSGTSVTDEQFFGPGTRLTVL.

This clone showed up many times. The rearrangement joins TRBV13 to TRBJ2-3; the match to TRBD2 covers 8 bases. The germline V gene encodes CDR1 PRHDT and CDR2 FYEKMQ (reference sequence). The V gene end was trimmed by 5 bases and the J gene end by 0 bases; junction bases not matched to a gene: 10. This CDR3 region has 17 residues. The CDR3 DNA reads TGTGCCAGCAGCCGTAGCCCAGCGGGGGAGAGCACAGATACGCAGTATTTT. Translating it yields CASSRSPAGESTDTQYF.

The V gene is TRBV5-8, the J gene TRBJ2-2; the D gene is possibly TRBD1 (5 bases). Germline V gene lookup returns CDR1 SGHTS and CDR2 YDEGEE. Trimming removed 4 bases at V and 1 base at J, with 11 bases between. CDR3 length equals 15 residues. The CDR3 protein is CASSRLDRNTGELFF. CDR3 sequence (DNA): TGTGCCAGCAGCCGCCTCGACAGGAACACCGGGGAGCTGTTTTTT.

The V call is TRBV7-2, the J call TRBJ2-5; 14 bases align to TRBD2. The CDR3 totals 16 residues. Germline V gene data show CDR1 as SGHTA and CDR2 as FQGNSA. V gave up 2 bases and J gave up 6 bases; unmatched junction bases: 5. The CDR3 bases are TGTGCCAGCAGCTTACAGGGGACTAGCGGGAGTAAGACCCAGTACTTC. This sequence encodes CASSLQGTSGSKTQYF.

The rearrangement joins TRBV14 to TRBJ2-1, with D hard to call. The CDR3 contains 14 residues. Trimming cost V 9 bases and J 5 bases, with 17 bases left between them. Germline CDR1 SGHDN, CDR2 FVKESK. The CDR3 DNA sequence: TGTGCCAGTTCCGGATCCGGGTTACACAATGAGCAGTTCTTC. Its protein product is CASSGSGLHNEQFF.

The rearrangement links TRBV4-1 to TRBJ1-2; D not resolved. This CDR3 region has 13 residues. Germline CDR1 and CDR2: MGHRA and YSYEKL. Between the trimmed V and J ends, which lost 6 bases and 4 bases, there was a span of 12 bases. This CDR3 is CASSLPTGYGYTF. The CDR3 DNA reads as TGCGCCAGCAGTCTACCAACCGGCTATGGCTACACCTTC.

In nucleotides, the CDR3 is TGTGCCAGCGGACCGGGACAGGGTACGAATTCACCCCTCCACTTT. Amino acid sequence: CASGPGQGTNSPLHF. The V gene is TRBV9, the J gene TRBJ1-6; 9 nucleotides match TRBD1. Germline values: CDR1 SGDLS, CDR2 YYNGEE. V was pared by 7 bases and J by 7 bases, with 9 bases of the junction left unmatched. There are 15 residues in the CDR3. The variable domain in full, with the rest retrieved from reference TRBV9 and TRBJ1-6, is DSGVTQTPKHLITATGQRVTLRCSPRSGDLSVYWYQQSLDQGLQFLIQYYNGEERAKGNILERFSAQQFPDLHSELNLSSLELGDSALYFCASGPGQGTNSPLHFGNGTRLTVT.

The sample holds one count of this clone. The V call is TRBV3-1 (or the pseudogene TRBV3-2), the J call TRBJ2-1; D is possibly TRBD2 (6 bases). V was cut by 0 bases and J by 3 bases, with 12 bases left in between. CDR3 length: 16 amino acids. Germline V lookup: CDR1 LGHDT, CDR2 YNNKEL (reference sequence). The CDR3 coding sequence is TGTGCCAGCAGCCAAGAGGGACGGGGGAACTACAATGAGCAGTTCTTC. This sequence encodes CASSQEGRGNYNEQFF.

In DNA, the CDR3 is TGTGCCATCAGTGAGGGGACTAGCGGGAGTGCAGGAGAGACCCAGTACTTC. Residues: CAISEGTSGSAGETQYF. The rearrangement uses TRBV10-3 and TRBJ2-5; 14 bases are shared with TRBD2. This CDR3 is 17 amino acids long. Germline V CDR1 and CDR2: ENHRY, SYGVKD. The V segment lost 2 bases and the J segment 4 bases; nucleotides outside the gene matches: 6.

The chain uses TRBV12-3 or TRBV12-4 and TRBJ1-5, with 7 bases lining up with TRBD1. This CDR3 comprises 13 residues. The V gene end was trimmed by 5 bases and the J gene end by 6 bases; junction bases not matched to a gene: 4. CDR3 DNA: TGTGCCAGCAGTCGAGGGGGCCCTCAGCCCCAGCATTTT. Translating it yields CASSRGGPQPQHF.

CDR3 DNA sequence: TGTGCCAGCTCACGAGACAGGGATCAGCCCCAGCATTTT. This gives the protein CASSRDRDQPQHF. The rearrangement links TRBV18 to TRBJ1-5; 7 bases fit TRBD1. The CDR3 loop spans 13 amino acids. Germline loops: CDR1 KGHSH, CDR2 LQKENI. V lost 4 bases, J lost 5 bases, and 2 bases stayed unmatched.

The chain couples TRBV28 to TRBJ2-3; the D is unclear. Trimming stripped 3 bases from V and 6 bases from J, with 4 bases between. Germline CDR1 MDHEN, CDR2 SYDVKM. There are 11 residues in the CDR3. The CDR3 nucleotides are TGTGCCAGCAGTTTCTCGGATACGCAGTATTTT. Protein sequence: CASSFSDTQYF.

This clone was counted a single time. This chain joins TRBV19 and TRBJ1-4, with D maybe TRBD1 (5 bases). The V end lost 7 bases, the J end lost 0 bases, and 12 bases lay between the germline ends. The CDR3 contains 15 residues. Germline V gives CDR1 LNHDA, CDR2 SQIVND (reference sequence). The CDR3 DNA follows: TGTGCCAGTAAGACAGAAGCTGCAACTAATGAAAAACTGTTTTTT. Translated, it gives CASKTEAATNEKLFF.

J is TRBJ2-5 and V is TRBV18; 7 nucleotides line up with TRBD2. V shed 1 base and J 2 bases; nucleotides not matched to a gene: 4. The CDR3 is 15 residues long. CDR1 KGHSH and CDR2 LQKENI come from the germline V gene. The CDR3 DNA reads TGTGCCAGCTCACCACTGGGGGGGACTCAAGAGACCCAGTACTTC. Translating it yields CASSPLGGTQETQYF. Filled out from reference TRBV18 and TRBJ2-5, the complete variable domain reads NAGVMQNPRHLVRRRGQEARLRCSPMKGHSHVYWYRQLPEEGLKFMVYLQKENIIDESGMPKERFSAEFPKEGPSILRIQQVVRGDSAAYFCASSPLGGTQETQYFGPGTRLLVL.

The rearrangement joins TRBV28 to TRBJ1-1, with a weak D call TRBD1 (6 bases). Germline V gene data show CDR1 as MDHEN and CDR2 as SYDVKM. V was shortened by 3 bases and J by 4 bases, with 15 bases between the two germline ends. The CDR3 totals 15 residues. CDR3 nucleotides: TGTGCCAGCAGTTTGGGGGGGACAATGGGCACTGAAGCTTTCTTT. The encoded protein is CASSLGGTMGTEAFF. Variable domain in full (rest from reference TRBV28 and TRBJ1-1): DVKVTQSSRYLVKRTGEKVFLECVQDMDHENMFWYRQDPGLGLRLIYFSYDVKMKEKGDIPEGYSVSREKKERFSLILESASTNQTSMYLCASSLGGTMGTEAFFGQGTRLTVV.

This chain uses TRBV5-6 with TRBJ1-1; TRBD1 matches at 10 bases. The CDR3 length is 15 residues. The germline V gene encodes CDR1 SGHDT and CDR2 YYEEEE. With V trimmed by 2 bases and J by 5 bases, 6 bases remained unmatched. CDR3 protein: CASSFGSGQGTEAFF. The CDR3 nucleotides read TGTGCCAGCAGCTTTGGTTCGGGACAGGGGACTGAAGCTTTCTTT.

The sample holds a few counts of this clone. The chain recombines TRBV12-3 or TRBV12-4 with TRBJ2-7, with D unresolved. The CDR3 extends over 12 amino acids. Trimming cost V 5 bases and J 8 bases, with 13 bases left between them. This CDR3 reads CASSPANSKQYF. The CDR3 DNA is TGTGCCAGCAGTCCAGCTAACAGCAAGCAGTACTTC.

The chain carries TRBV4-2 and TRBJ1-4, with 7 bases identical to TRBD1. CDR1 LGHNA and CDR2 YNFKEQ come from the germline V gene. This CDR3 is 16 amino acids long. V lost 2 bases to trimming and J lost 0 bases; unmatched junction nucleotides: 3. This chain's CDR3 is CASSQSQGATNEKLFF. CDR3 bases: TGTGCCAGCAGCCAATCCCAGGGGGCAACTAATGAAAAACTGTTTTTT.

The V gene is TRBV7-9, the J gene TRBJ1-6, with 7 bases lining up with TRBD1. Germline V CDR1 and CDR2: SEHNR, FQNEAQ (reference sequence). The V gene end was trimmed by 5 bases and the J gene end by 7 bases; junction bases not matched to a gene: 5. The CDR3 sequence is 14 residues long. Here the CDR3 DNA reads TGTGCCAGCAGCCCGGGACAGCCAAATTCACCCCTCCACTTT. Residues: CASSPGQPNSPLHF.

The J gene is TRBJ2-1, the V gene TRBV7-2; 12 bases map to TRBD2. Losses at the gene ends were 5 bases for V and 3 bases for J; bases not matched to a gene: 5. The germline gives CDR1 SGHTA, CDR2 FQGNSA. The CDR3 is made up of 16 amino acids. CDR3 sequence: CASSLRTSGIYNEQFF. For the CDR3, the DNA is TGTGCCAGCAGCCTCCGGACTAGCGGGATCTACAATGAGCAGTTCTTC.

A remark on this clone: This specimen includes other DNA sequences encoding the same CDR3. The chain is built from TRBV4-2 and TRBJ1-3, with D uncertain. CDR3 length: 14 amino acids. V lost 0 bases and J 1 base, leaving 4 bases between the germline ends. Germline CDR1 is LGHNA and CDR2 is YNFKEQ. CDR3 protein: CASSQDSSGNTIYF. CDR3 nucleotides: TGTGCCAGCAGCCAAGATTCGTCTGGAAACACCATATATTTT.

This chain uses TRBV2 with TRBJ2-2, with a tentative D call TRBD1 (6 bases). This CDR3 spans 12 amino acids. Germline V CDR1 and CDR2: SNHLY, FYNNEI. Trimming took off 9 bases at V and 4 bases at J, with 9 bases between the two ends. This CDR3 reads CASGGGTGELFF. The CDR3, as DNA: TGTGCCAGTGGGGGCGGCACCGGGGAGCTGTTTTTT.

This clone was counted a few times. This chain links TRBV27 with TRBJ2-7; 9 nucleotides match TRBD2. CDR1 and CDR2 from the germline V gene are MNHEY and SMNVEV (reference sequence). V lost 6 bases, J lost 1 base, and 7 bases stayed unmatched. This CDR3 region has 15 residues. CDR3 nucleotides: TGTGCCAGCAGCCCGGGACTAGCCGCATCCTACGAGCAGTACTTC. It encodes CASSPGLAASYEQYF.

The CDR3 loop reads CASSESAGMNTEAFF. Written as DNA, the CDR3 is TGTGCCAGCAGTGAATCGGCAGGAATGAACACTGAAGCTTTCTTT. The chain uses TRBV25-1 and TRBJ1-1; D gene ambiguous. The CDR3 totals 15 residues. Germline CDR1 reads MGHDK; CDR2 reads SYGVNS. V dropped 1 base and J dropped 0 bases, with 9 bases sitting between them.

V usage is TRBV13 and J usage is TRBJ2-1; TRBD2 matches 8 bases. The CDR3 has 16 amino acids. Germline lookup yields CDR1 PRHDT and CDR2 FYEKMQ (reference sequence). V trimming: 5 bases; J trimming: 0 bases; junction bases outside the gene matches: 6. Here the CDR3 reads CASSGIAGHSYNEQFF. The CDR3 bases are TGTGCCAGCAGCGGGATAGCGGGACACTCCTACAATGAGCAGTTCTTC.

CDR3 in amino acids: CASSQEGSGGDTQYF. Written as DNA, the CDR3 is TGTGCCAGCAGCCAAGAAGGCAGCGGGGGGGATACGCAGTATTTT. This chain links TRBV4-2 with TRBJ2-3; 9 nucleotides agree with TRBD2. Germline lookup yields CDR1 LGHNA and CDR2 YNFKEQ. Unmatched junction bases numbered 4, after V lost 0 bases and J lost 6 bases. There are 15 residues in the CDR3.

The chain employs TRBV19 and TRBJ1-3; 7 positions match TRBD1. Germline CDR1 LNHDA, CDR2 SQIVND (reference sequence). The CDR3 is 16 amino acids. V dropped 7 bases and J dropped 0; count of bases not matched to a gene: 9. The CDR3 DNA sequence: TGTGCCAGTACCTCGGACAGGTCGAGCTCTGGAAACACCATATATTTT. Its translation: CASTSDRSSSGNTIYF.

The V and J genes are TRBV28 and TRBJ2-3; no clear D. From germline, CDR1 is MDHEN and CDR2 SYDVKM. V lost 7 bases and J lost 4, with 15 bases in between. CDR3 length: 14 amino acids. This CDR3 reads CASTPALGSDTQYF. CDR3 DNA: TGTGCCAGCACTCCAGCGCTCGGGTCAGATACGCAGTATTTT.

This clone came up once. The chain is built from TRBV25-1 and TRBJ2-7; no firm D call. Germline V gene lookup returns CDR1 MGHDK and CDR2 SYGVNS. The CDR3 consists of 15 residues. Trimming took off 4 bases at V and 5 bases at J, with 18 bases between the two ends. Here the CDR3 reads CASSGVVRARDEQYF. Written as DNA, the CDR3 is TGTGCCAGCAGTGGGGTAGTTCGCGCCCGGGACGAGCAGTACTTC.